This is a list of T cell receptor beta chains from one sample in a study of blood T cell repertoires in COVID-19. Clones were sequenced by immunoSEQ multiplex PCR, and TCRdb holds only the in-frame ones, with some missing. The sample includes about 130,000 clones, about 80% seen only once; the top ten take 7% to 10%. Sequenced material: PBMCs or T cells enriched from blood (not recorded which). These receptor sequences come from a man over 45 who had recovered from COVID-19. Both conserved end residues are part of each CDR3. A D gene is named only where the DNA matches it firmly. Rows may omit the clone size; those that give it use once, few, many or a size class.

j_call: TRBJ2-1
d_call: TRBD1
clone_size: .
v_call: TRBV11-2
cdr3_aa: CASSLVRGRDNEQFF
cdr3_nt: TGTGCCAGCAGCTTAGTCAGGGGGCGAGACAATGAGCAGTTCTTC

j_call: TRBJ2-1
d_call: TRBD2
clone_size: .
v_call: TRBV7-9
cdr3_aa: CASSSNSGGAGNEQFF
cdr3_nt: TGTGCCAGCAGCTCGAATAGCGGGGGGGCCGGCAATGAGCAGTTCTTC

j_call: TRBJ2-7
d_call: TRBD1
clone_size: .
v_call: TRBV7-9
cdr3_aa: CASSDQDREQYF
cdr3_nt: TGTGCCAGCAGCGACCAGGACAGGGAGCAGTACTTC

j_call: TRBJ1-1
d_call: .
clone_size: .
v_call: TRBV7-9
cdr3_aa: CASSLLGAENTEAFF
cdr3_nt: TGTGCCAGCAGCTTATTGGGGGCCGAGAACACTGAAGCTTTCTTT

j_call: TRBJ1-5
d_call: .
clone_size: many
v_call: TRBV7-9
cdr3_aa: CASSLTGPGQPQHF
cdr3_nt: TGTGCCAGCAGCTTAACAGGGCCGGGTCAGCCCCAGCATTTT

j_call: TRBJ2-1
d_call: TRBD2
clone_size: .
v_call: TRBV10-3
cdr3_aa: CAIREGSGGLNEQFF
cdr3_nt: TGTGCCATCAGGGAGGGTAGCGGGGGGCTCAATGAGCAGTTCTTC

j_call: TRBJ1-2
d_call: TRBD1
clone_size: .
v_call: TRBV27
cdr3_aa: CASSPMRPGQRVRANYGYTF
cdr3_nt: TGTGCCAGCAGTCCAATGCGTCCGGGACAGAGAGTCCGAGCTAACTATGGCTACACCTTC

j_call: TRBJ1-6
d_call: TRBD1
clone_size: .
v_call: TRBV10-3
cdr3_aa: CASGQGYNSPLHF
cdr3_nt: TGTGCCAGCGGACAGGGCTATAATTCACCCCTCCACTTT

j_call: TRBJ1-1
d_call: .
clone_size: .
v_call: TRBV6-5
cdr3_aa: CASSYSRMNTEAFF
cdr3_nt: TGTGCCAGCAGTTACTCCAGGATGAACACTGAAGCTTTCTTT

j_call: TRBJ1-3
d_call: TRBD1
clone_size: .
v_call: TRBV4-3
cdr3_aa: CASSPTGGTGNTIYF
cdr3_nt: TGCGCCAGCAGCCCTACAGGGGGCACAGGAAACACCATATATTTT

j_call: TRBJ2-2
d_call: .
clone_size: .
v_call: TRBV5-1
cdr3_aa: CASSLALANTGELFF
cdr3_nt: TGCGCCAGCAGCTTGGCCCTAGCGAACACCGGGGAGCTGTTTTTT

j_call: TRBJ2-7
d_call: TRBD2
clone_size: .
v_call: TRBV7-2
cdr3_aa: CASTPGGGSGYEQYF
cdr3_nt: TGTGCCAGCACCCCGGGAGGGGGGAGTGGCTACGAGCAGTACTTC

j_call: TRBJ1-5
d_call: .
clone_size: .
v_call: TRBV19
cdr3_aa: CASSPGTSRQPQHF
cdr3_nt: TGTGCCAGTAGTCCCGGGACAAGTCGTCAGCCCCAGCATTTT

j_call: TRBJ2-4
d_call: .
clone_size: .
v_call: TRBV6-5
cdr3_aa: CASTIFRGAKNIQYF
cdr3_nt: TGTGCCAGCACCATTTTCAGGGGAGCCAAAAACATTCAGTACTTC

j_call: TRBJ2-2
d_call: .
clone_size: .
v_call: TRBV6-5
cdr3_aa: CASSYSQGLDTGELFF
cdr3_nt: TGTGCCAGCAGTTACTCGCAGGGCTTGGACACCGGGGAGCTGTTTTTT

j_call: TRBJ1-1
d_call: TRBD1
clone_size: once
v_call: TRBV11-2
cdr3_aa: CASSHGQGREAFF
cdr3_nt: TGTGCCAGCAGCCATGGACAGGGCCGGGAAGCTTTCTTT

j_call: TRBJ2-2
d_call: TRBD1
clone_size: .
v_call: TRBV7-4
cdr3_aa: CASRYPSIYLGQGDHGELFF
cdr3_nt: TGTGCCAGCAGATATCCTTCTATATATTTGGGACAGGGGGATCACGGGGAGCTGTTTTTT

j_call: TRBJ1-2
d_call: .
clone_size: .
v_call: TRBV29-1
cdr3_aa: CSVATVIQGHGYTF
cdr3_nt: TGCAGCGTTGCCACAGTTATACAGGGACACGGCTACACCTTC

j_call: TRBJ2-3
d_call: .
clone_size: .
v_call: TRBV7-3
cdr3_aa: CASRRGKWDGTDTQYF
cdr3_nt: TGTGCCAGCCGAAGGGGAAAGTGGGATGGGACAGATACGCAGTATTTT

j_call: TRBJ2-7
d_call: .
clone_size: once
v_call: TRBV5-1
cdr3_aa: CASSLKSGGEQYF
cdr3_nt: TGCGCCAGCAGCTTGAAGTCCGGAGGGGAGCAGTACTTC

j_call: TRBJ2-2
d_call: TRBD1
clone_size: .
v_call: TRBV11-3
cdr3_aa: CASSPQYPGQGHAGELFF
cdr3_nt: TGTGCCAGCAGCCCACAATACCCAGGACAGGGACACGCCGGGGAGCTGTTTTTT

j_call: TRBJ1-1
d_call: .
clone_size: .
v_call: TRBV29-1
cdr3_aa: CSVEVRVNTEAFF
cdr3_nt: TGCAGCGTTGAGGTCAGGGTGAACACTGAAGCTTTCTTT

j_call: TRBJ2-7
d_call: .
clone_size: .
v_call: TRBV11-2
cdr3_aa: CASSLSTNSYEQYF
cdr3_nt: TGTGCCAGCAGCCTATCGACTAACTCCTACGAGCAGTACTTC

j_call: TRBJ1-2
d_call: TRBD1
clone_size: .
v_call: TRBV6-6
cdr3_aa: CASDRGRGYTF
cdr3_nt: TGTGCCAGCGACAGGGGGCGAGGCTACACCTTC

j_call: TRBJ2-2
d_call: .
clone_size: .
v_call: TRBV27
cdr3_aa: CASSFWGNTGELFF
cdr3_nt: TGTGCCAGCAGTTTTTGGGGCAACACCGGGGAGCTGTTTTTT

j_call: TRBJ1-1
d_call: .
clone_size: .
v_call: TRBV19
cdr3_aa: CASTRWDTPNTEAFF
cdr3_nt: TGTGCCAGTACCCGTTGGGACACTCCGAACACTGAAGCTTTCTTT

j_call: TRBJ1-1
d_call: .
clone_size: .
v_call: TRBV18
cdr3_aa: CASSPPGGISTEAFF
cdr3_nt: TGTGCCAGCTCACCACCAGGAGGGATAAGCACTGAAGCTTTCTTT

j_call: TRBJ2-5
d_call: TRBD1
clone_size: .
v_call: TRBV4-2
cdr3_aa: CASSQWTGGEETQYF
cdr3_nt: TGTGCCAGCAGCCAATGGACAGGAGGAGAGGAGACCCAGTACTTC

j_call: TRBJ1-4
d_call: TRBD1
clone_size: once
v_call: TRBV19
cdr3_aa: CASRYGTGPRNEKLFF
cdr3_nt: TGTGCCAGCCGATACGGGACAGGGCCTCGAAATGAAAAACTGTTTTTT

j_call: TRBJ2-1
d_call: .
clone_size: .
v_call: TRBV4-3
cdr3_aa: CASSLNNEQFF
cdr3_nt: TGCGCCAGCAGCCTAAACAATGAGCAGTTCTTC

j_call: TRBJ2-7
d_call: TRBD1
clone_size: .
v_call: TRBV6-2/TRBV6-3
cdr3_aa: CASSYTSGTGWTYEQYF
cdr3_nt: TGTGCCAGCAGTTACACTTCCGGGACAGGGTGGACCTACGAGCAGTACTTC

j_call: TRBJ2-7
d_call: .
clone_size: .
v_call: TRBV10-2
cdr3_aa: CASSEGGPSYEQYF
cdr3_nt: TGCGCCAGCAGTGAGGGGGGCCCTTCCTACGAGCAGTACTTC

j_call: TRBJ1-4
d_call: .
clone_size: .
v_call: TRBV6-2/TRBV6-3
cdr3_aa: CASSYSGSGEKLFF
cdr3_nt: TGTGCCAGCAGTTACTCAGGGAGTGGCGAAAAACTGTTTTTT

j_call: TRBJ1-6
d_call: .
clone_size: .
v_call: TRBV5-6
cdr3_aa: CASSLVGSGNSPLHF
cdr3_nt: TGTGCCAGCAGCTTGGTTGGGAGTGGTAATTCACCCCTCCACTTT

j_call: TRBJ2-3
d_call: TRBD2
clone_size: .
v_call: TRBV6-2/TRBV6-3
cdr3_aa: CASSPLRGGADTQYF
cdr3_nt: TGTGCCAGCAGTCCGCTGCGGGGAGGGGCAGATACGCAGTATTTT

j_call: TRBJ2-3
d_call: TRBD1
clone_size: once
v_call: TRBV12-5
cdr3_aa: CASGPGQGTDTQYF
cdr3_nt: TGTGCTAGTGGCCCGGGACAGGGAACAGATACGCAGTATTTT

j_call: TRBJ2-5
d_call: TRBD2
clone_size: few
v_call: TRBV14
cdr3_aa: CASSQGLAGRSAQYF
cdr3_nt: TGTGCCAGCAGCCAAGGGCTAGCGGGGAGATCGGCCCAGTACTTC

j_call: TRBJ1-5
d_call: TRBD1
clone_size: .
v_call: TRBV19
cdr3_aa: CASSIPFRDRGLQPQHF
cdr3_nt: TGTGCCAGTAGTATACCCTTCCGGGACAGGGGTTTGCAGCCCCAGCATTTT

j_call: TRBJ1-2
d_call: TRBD1
clone_size: .
v_call: TRBV10-2
cdr3_aa: CASSGSRDRDLGYTF
cdr3_nt: TGCGCCAGCAGTGGGTCAAGAGACAGGGATTTGGGCTACACCTTC

j_call: TRBJ1-2
d_call: TRBD1
clone_size: few
v_call: TRBV3-1/TRBV3-2
cdr3_aa: CASSQAGTDYGYTF
cdr3_nt: TGTGCCAGCAGCCAAGCCGGGACAGACTATGGCTACACCTTC

j_call: TRBJ1-1
d_call: .
clone_size: .
v_call: TRBV5-1
cdr3_aa: CASSSGESGSTEAFF
cdr3_nt: TGCGCCAGCAGCTCAGGGGAATCGGGGAGCACTGAAGCTTTCTTT

j_call: TRBJ2-1
d_call: TRBD1
clone_size: .
v_call: TRBV5-4
cdr3_aa: CASSLPGQGRNEQFF
cdr3_nt: TGTGCCAGCAGCCTGCCCGGACAGGGACGTAATGAGCAGTTCTTC

j_call: TRBJ1-4
d_call: .
clone_size: .
v_call: TRBV28
cdr3_aa: CASSLPATGKLFF
cdr3_nt: TGTGCCAGCAGTTTACCCGCTACTGGAAAACTGTTTTTT

j_call: TRBJ2-1
d_call: TRBD2
clone_size: .
v_call: TRBV14
cdr3_aa: CASSQGGLAGSNEQFF
cdr3_nt: TGTGCCAGCAGCCAAGGGGGACTAGCGGGGTCCAATGAGCAGTTCTTC

j_call: TRBJ1-2
d_call: TRBD1
clone_size: .
v_call: TRBV19
cdr3_aa: CASSGHGTANYGYTF
cdr3_nt: TGTGCCAGTAGTGGCCACGGGACAGCCAACTATGGCTACACCTTC

j_call: TRBJ2-7
d_call: TRBD2
clone_size: few
v_call: TRBV5-1
cdr3_aa: CASSLVPGGLTYEQYF
cdr3_nt: TGCGCCAGCAGCTTGGTCCCGGGAGGACTTACCTACGAGCAGTACTTC